This paragraph reports one T cell receptor beta chain. The CDR3 is 15 amino acids. Germline values: CDR1 LGHNA, CDR2 YSLEER. Trimming cost V 0 bases and J 6 bases, with 15 bases left between them. Sequencing used immunoSEQ multiplex PCR; TCRdb keeps in-frame clones, though not all of them. The profile shows around 77,000 clones, 95% to 98% of them singletons. The sample is drawn from a study of Tregs in tolerant kidney transplant recipients. The chain employs TRBV4-3 and TRBJ2-7; possible D gene TRBD1, 6 bases. This receptor was identified in a human donor who received a combined kidney and bone marrow transplant. The sample here was CD4+ T cells from blood, taken before the transplant. The CDR3: CASSQDHKGVGEQYF. The CDR3 nucleotides read TGCGCCAGCAGCCAAGATCATAAGGGGGTAGGCGAGCAGTACTTC.